Listed below are T cell receptor beta chains from one sample, sequenced in a study of OX40 agonist ivuxolimab in advanced cancers. Profiling relied on immunoSEQ multiplex PCR, and the TCRdb table lists in-frame clones only, not all of them. The sample consists of about 51,000 clones, more than 65% of them appearing once. This sample comprised CD4+ or CD8+ T cells sorted from blood, obtained in a trial of the OX40 agonist ivuxolimab. These receptors originate from an adult with an advanced solid tumor such as melanoma, head and neck, liver or kidney cancer. The CDR3 runs from the conserved cysteine through the conserved F or W. Fields, in order: D gene, V gene, J gene, clone size, CDR3 DNA, CDR3 protein. D genes are given only for firm matches. Clone size is shown for a subset of rows, as once, few, many or a class of expanded clone.

D: .
V: TRBV19
J: TRBJ1-4
size: .
DNA: TGTGCCAGTAGTATCGGGGGGTCGAATGAAAAACTGTTTTTT
CDR3: CASSIGGSNEKLFF

D: TRBD2
V: TRBV7-7
J: TRBJ2-5
size: .
DNA: TGTGCCAGCAGCAAGACTAGCGGGGAGGGAGAGACCCAGTACTTC
CDR3: CASSKTSGEGETQYF

D: .
V: TRBV7-9
J: TRBJ2-6
size: once
DNA: TGTGCCAGCAGCTTATCCTCTGGGGCCAACGTCCTGACTTTC
CDR3: CASSLSSGANVLTF

D: TRBD1
V: TRBV15
J: TRBJ2-3
size: .
DNA: TGTGCCACCAGCAAGAGAGACAGGGCTCCAGATACGCAGTATTTT
CDR3: CATSKRDRAPDTQYF

D: .
V: TRBV5-8
J: TRBJ1-5
size: .
DNA: TGTGCCAGCAGCTTGGTCAGAAATCAGCCCCAGCATTTT
CDR3: CASSLVRNQPQHF

D: TRBD1
V: TRBV5-1
J: TRBJ2-7
size: .
DNA: TGCGCCAGCAGCTCTCAGGGGGCAGGGGCCTACGAGCAGTACTTC
CDR3: CASSSQGAGAYEQYF

D: .
V: TRBV6-5
J: TRBJ1-5
size: .
DNA: TGTGCCAGCAGTTACTCAGATCAGCCCCAGCATTTT
CDR3: CASSYSDQPQHF

D: .
V: TRBV21-1
J: TRBJ1-5
size: .
DNA: TGTGCCAGCAGCAACGAGACAGCGAACAATCAGCCCCAGCATTTT
CDR3: CASSNETANNQPQHF

D: .
V: TRBV7-9
J: TRBJ1-1
size: .
DNA: TGTGCCAGCAGCTTATCTCACAGGACTGAAGCTTTCTTT
CDR3: CASSLSHRTEAFF

D: .
V: TRBV2
J: TRBJ1-1
size: few
DNA: TGTGCCAGCAGAAGGGACGTCGGGGAAGCTTTCTTT
CDR3: CASRRDVGEAFF

D: TRBD1
V: TRBV7-2
J: TRBJ2-5
size: .
DNA: TGTGCCAGCAGCTTAGCAGACAGGGTAGAGACCCAGTACTTC
CDR3: CASSLADRVETQYF

D: .
V: TRBV21-1
J: TRBJ2-3
size: .
DNA: TGTGCCAGCAGCAAAGGGCGTGGACTAGCGGTTGATACGCAGTATTTT
CDR3: CASSKGRGLAVDTQYF

D: TRBD2
V: TRBV11-2
J: TRBJ2-3
size: .
DNA: TGTGCCAGCAGCCAGCCGGGACTAGCGGGGGAGGCCACAGATACGCAGTATTTT
CDR3: CASSQPGLAGEATDTQYF

D: .
V: TRBV4-1
J: TRBJ2-7
size: .
DNA: TGCGCCAGCAGCCAAGATCGACCAGGTAGTTCCTACGAGCAGTACTTC
CDR3: CASSQDRPGSSYEQYF

D: .
V: TRBV19
J: TRBJ1-2
size: .
DNA: TGTGCCAGTAGTATCGGGGCGGGCTGGGGCTACACCTTC
CDR3: CASSIGAGWGYTF

D: TRBD2
V: TRBV7-8
J: TRBJ2-1
size: .
DNA: TGTGCCAGCGGGTGGACTAGCGGTTACAATGAGCAGTTCTTC
CDR3: CASGWTSGYNEQFF

D: TRBD2
V: TRBV5-1
J: TRBJ2-3
size: .
DNA: TGCGCCAGCAGCTTGGCTGCTAGCGGTCACACAGATACGCAGTATTTT
CDR3: CASSLAASGHTDTQYF

D: TRBD1
V: TRBV7-2
J: TRBJ1-3
size: .
DNA: TGTGCCAGCAGCTCCACAGGGGGTGGAAACACCATATATTTT
CDR3: CASSSTGGGNTIYF

D: .
V: TRBV7-2
J: TRBJ1-5
size: .
DNA: TGTGCCAGCAGCTACTCCTCGGCGGGGAGCAATCAGCCCCAGCATTTT
CDR3: CASSYSSAGSNQPQHF

D: .
V: TRBV7-6
J: TRBJ2-3
size: .
DNA: TGTGCCAGCAGCTTAGTAGCGAGAAGGCGGGGCACAGATACGCAGTATTTT
CDR3: CASSLVARRRGTDTQYF

D: .
V: TRBV2
J: TRBJ2-7
size: .
DNA: TGTGCCAGCAGTGACGTATTTTACGAGCAGTACTTC
CDR3: CASSDVFYEQYF

D: TRBD1
V: TRBV18
J: TRBJ1-1
size: .
DNA: TGTGCCAGCTCACCCGGACAGGGGGCATGGGACACTGAAGCTTTCTTT
CDR3: CASSPGQGAWDTEAFF

D: .
V: TRBV11-3
J: TRBJ2-2
size: .
DNA: TGTGCCAGCAGCTTAGGGGGAGCCACCGGGGAGCTGTTTTTT
CDR3: CASSLGGATGELFF

D: .
V: TRBV19
J: TRBJ2-2
size: .
DNA: TGTGCCATTGGGCCCCGGGACACCTTGAACACCGGGGAGCTGTTTTTT
CDR3: CAIGPRDTLNTGELFF

D: .
V: TRBV5-1
J: TRBJ2-1
size: .
DNA: TGCGCCAGCAGCTTCCGCGGCGGGGGACAGTACAATGAGCAGTTCTTC
CDR3: CASSFRGGGQYNEQFF

D: .
V: TRBV6-6
J: TRBJ1-1
size: .
DNA: TGTGCCACCCACCCCGGGGAGGGGAGTGGCCGAGCTTTCTTT
CDR3: CATHPGEGSGRAFF

D: .
V: TRBV9
J: TRBJ1-1
size: few
DNA: TGTGCCAGCAGCGGTTTAAGCTGGACTGAAGCTTTCTTT
CDR3: CASSGLSWTEAFF